The 21 T cell receptor beta chains listed next were all sequenced from one sample in a study of blood T cell repertoires in COVID-19. Method: immunoSEQ multiplex PCR; TCRdb's copy keeps in-frame clones and lacks some. The table shows 250,000 or so clones, with roughly 90% occurring only once. The sample was peripheral blood. The receptors were sampled from a woman aged 55-75 years with COVID-19, enrolled during active disease.

The V gene is TRBV9, the J gene TRBJ1-1, with 7 bases aligning to TRBD1. J was trimmed by 1 base and V by 4 bases; bases with no gene match: 10. Germline CDR1 is SGDLS and CDR2 is YYNGEE. The CDR3 is made up of 16 amino acids. The CDR3: CASSTGVGHTNTEAFF. The DNA of the CDR3 is TGTGCCAGCAGCACAGGGGTGGGACACACGAACACTGAAGCTTTCTTT.

J is TRBJ2-1 and V is TRBV20-1; a possible D gene is TRBD2 (6 bases). This CDR3 region has 11 residues. Germline V lookup: CDR1 DFQATT, CDR2 SNEGSKA (reference sequence). Trimming pared 6 bases from V and 6 bases from J, leaving 9 bases between. The CDR3 DNA follows: TGCAGTGCGGGGACTGGCAATGAGCAGTTCTTC. It yields the protein CSAGTGNEQFF.

The chain couples TRBV6-5 to TRBJ2-3, with D possibly TRBD1 on 6 matching bases. The V gene lost 4 bases and the J gene lost 2 bases, with 13 bases spanning the gap. CDR3 size: 15 residues. Germline CDR1 reads MNHEY; CDR2 reads SVGAGI. The CDR3 protein is CASSFSGHSTDTQYF. The DNA for the CDR3 is TGTGCCAGCAGTTTTTCGGGACATTCCACAGATACGCAGTATTTT.

The V gene is TRBV11-2, the J gene TRBJ2-1; 12 nucleotides agree with TRBD2. Germline assignment: CDR1 SGHAT and CDR2 FQNNGV. The CDR3 runs 15 residues. V dropped 5 bases and J dropped 7; count of bases not matched to a gene: 6. The CDR3 bases are TGTGCCAGCAGCAACGGACTAGCGGGACATAATGAGCAGTTCTTC. It codes for CASSNGLAGHNEQFF.

The chain couples TRBV2 to TRBJ1-6, with D possibly being TRBD1 (5 bases). Between the trimmed V and J ends, which lost 4 bases and 9 bases, there was a span of 13 bases. The germline V gene has CDR1 SNHLY and CDR2 FYNNEI. CDR3 length equals 14 residues. The CDR3 region is CASSAPARGSPLHF. CDR3 in DNA: TGTGCCAGCAGTGCCCCAGCTAGGGGTTCACCCCTCCACTTT.

This sequence joins TRBV18 and TRBJ2-1, with TRBD1 matching 7 bases. The V segment lost 3 bases and the J segment 3 bases; nucleotides outside the gene matches: 5. Germline V CDR1 and CDR2: KGHSH, LQKENI. The CDR3 loop spans 15 amino acids. Written as DNA, the CDR3 is TGTGCCAGCTCACCGCGACAGGGACGCTACAATGAGCAGTTCTTC. Translating gives CASSPRQGRYNEQFF. Full variable domain (outside the CDR3, taken from reference TRBV18 and TRBJ2-1): NAGVMQNPRHLVRRRGQEARLRCSPMKGHSHVYWYRQLPEEGLKFMVYLQKENIIDESGMPKERFSAEFPKEGPSILRIQQVVRGDSAAYFCASSPRQGRYNEQFFGPGTRLTVL.

This chain connects TRBV7-9 to TRBJ1-6, with TRBD1 matching over 8 bases. The CDR3 covers 15 residues. J gave up 5 bases and V 5 bases, and 5 bases lay outside the gene matches. From germline, CDR1 is SEHNR and CDR2 FQNEAQ (reference sequence). The DNA of the CDR3 is TGTGCCAGCAGCAAGGGACAGGCTAATAATTCACCCCTCCACTTT. This gives the protein CASSKGQANNSPLHF.

Comments on this clone: A read error may account for a junction end that differs from germline. This sequence joins TRBV7-7 and TRBJ2-3, with D unresolved. The CDR3 contains 14 residues. Germline V gene lookup returns CDR1 SSHAT and CDR2 FNYEAQ (reference sequence). The CDR3 DNA reads as TGTGCTAGCAGCGCCACCGGGAGCACAGATACGCAGTATTTT. Amino acids: CASSATGSTDTQYF.

The V call is TRBV6-5, the J call TRBJ1-3; possibly TRBD1 for D (5 bases). V was cut by 2 bases and J by 8 bases, with 13 bases left in between. Germline-derived CDR1 and CDR2 are MNHEY and SVGAGI. This CDR3 spans 14 amino acids. CDR3 sequence: CASSYDSDVDTIYF. The CDR3 DNA follows: TGTGCCAGCAGTTACGACAGCGACGTGGACACCATATATTTT.

V usage is TRBV30 and J usage is TRBJ2-5, with D perhaps TRBD2 (5 bases). Trimming removed 1 base at V and 6 bases at J, with 12 bases between. In germline, CDR1 is GTSNPN, CDR2 SVGIG (reference sequence). The CDR3 has 13 amino acids. The CDR3 DNA sequence: TGTGCCTGGAGTGAAGGACTCTCGAAGACCCAGTACTTC. Its translation is CAWSEGLSKTQYF.

The chain employs TRBV3-1 (or the pseudogene TRBV3-2) and TRBJ1-2; possible D gene TRBD1, 6 bases. Looked up from germline, CDR1 is LGHDT and CDR2 is YNNKEL (reference sequence). With 0 bases removed from V and 1 base from J, the gap between germline ends came to 12 bases. There are 16 residues in the CDR3. CDR3 residues: CASSQDWRTVNYGYTF. DNA of the CDR3: TGTGCCAGCAGCCAAGATTGGAGGACAGTTAACTATGGCTACACCTTC.

In this sample, this clone turned up once. The chain has TRBV6-5 and TRBJ1-1, with 8 bases identical to TRBD1. Germline CDR1 is MNHEY and CDR2 is SVGAGI. The CDR3 extends over 15 amino acids. V dropped 1 base and J dropped 1; count of bases not matched to a gene: 2. The CDR3 loop reads CASSYLTGANTEAFF. Written as DNA, the CDR3 is TGTGCCAGCAGTTACTTGACAGGGGCGAACACTGAAGCTTTCTTT.

V and J are TRBV7-2 and TRBJ2-2, with a possible D match to TRBD2 (6 bases). Germline-derived CDR1 and CDR2 are SGHTA and FQGNSA. Trimming pared 4 bases from V and 0 bases from J, leaving 12 bases between. This CDR3 comprises 16 residues. CDR3 protein: CASSSWRVTNTGELFF. For the CDR3, the DNA is TGTGCCAGCAGCTCATGGAGGGTCACGAACACCGGGGAGCTGTTTTTT.

The gene calls are TRBV7-2 and TRBJ2-7; D possibly corresponds to TRBD2 (6 bases). Trimming removed 4 bases at V and 6 bases at J, with 13 bases between. This CDR3 comprises 13 residues. Germline V gives CDR1 SGHTA, CDR2 FQGNSA. The DNA for the CDR3 is TGTGCCAGCAGCTGGGAGCGGGCGTCCGAGCAGTACTTC. Its translation: CASSWERASEQYF.

The gene calls are TRBV19 and TRBJ1-1, with unresolved D. CDR3 length: 15 amino acids. V lost 0 bases to trimming and J lost 1 base, with 9 bases between them. Per the germline V gene, CDR1 is LNHDA and CDR2 is SQIVND (reference sequence). The CDR3 protein is CASSIDNRQNTEAFF. The CDR3 nucleotides read TGTGCCAGTAGTATAGATAACCGACAGAACACTGAAGCTTTCTTT.

The V call is TRBV6-1, the J call TRBJ1-4, with TRBD1 matching 7 bases. Germline V gene sequence: CDR1 MNHNS, CDR2 SASEGT. The CDR3 runs to 15 residues. Trimming removed 3 bases from V and 7 bases from J; junction bases left unmatched: 8. DNA for the CDR3: TGTGCCAGCAGTGACCTACAGGGGCAGGGTGAAAAACTGTTTTTT. Translating gives CASSDLQGQGEKLFF.

The rearrangement uses TRBV3-1 (or the pseudogene TRBV3-2) and TRBJ2-5, with 10 bases that match TRBD2. This CDR3 has 16 amino acids. Germline V lookup: CDR1 LGHDT, CDR2 YNNKEL (reference sequence). V lost 4 bases and J lost 5; bases outside the gene matches: 10. The CDR3: CASSLGPTSGPETQYF. The CDR3 coding sequence is TGTGCCAGCAGCCTGGGCCCGACTAGCGGGCCTGAGACCCAGTACTTC.

The CDR3 DNA follows: TGTGCCAGTAGTATGGGGACAGGGGGCTACAATGAGCAGTTCTTC. It codes for CASSMGTGGYNEQFF. This chain joins TRBV19 and TRBJ2-1; 11 nucleotides agree with TRBD1. There are 15 residues in the CDR3. J lost 3 bases, V lost 3 bases, and 1 base had no gene match. Germline CDR1 is LNHDA and CDR2 is SQIVND (reference sequence).

The V call is TRBV7-8, the J call TRBJ2-7; 10 nucleotides match TRBD2. In germline, CDR1 is SGHVS, CDR2 FQNEAQ. After removal of 7 bases from V and 7 bases from J, the junction contained 10 bases not matched to a gene. CDR3 length: 14 residues. CDR3 nucleotides: TGTGCCAGCACCCCTAGCGGGGGCTTAGGGGAGCAGTACTTC. The encoded protein is CASTPSGGLGEQYF. Looking up the rest from reference TRBV7-8 and TRBJ2-7 gives the full variable domain: GAGVSQSPRYKVAKRGQDVALRCDPISGHVSLFWYQQALGQGPEFLTYFQNEAQLDKSGLPSDRFFAERPEGSVSTLKIQRTQQEDSAVYLCASTPSGGLGEQYFGPGTRLTVT.

The rearrangement links TRBV7-8 to TRBJ1-2, with TRBD1 as a possible D gene (6 bases). Germline CDR1 reads SGHVS; CDR2 reads FQNEAQ. V lost 1 base, J lost 4 bases, and 13 bases lay in between. The CDR3 loop spans 15 amino acids. In DNA form, the CDR3 reads TGTGCCAGCAGCTTAGGGGACACGAACTTCTATGGCTACACCTTC. This gives the protein CASSLGDTNFYGYTF.

This chain connects TRBV12-5 to TRBJ1-2; D not resolved. The germline V and J ends were trimmed by 7 bases and 2 bases, with 11 bases remaining between them. The CDR3 is 13 amino acids. Germline CDR1 LGHNT, CDR2 FRNRAP. The CDR3 sequence is CASALGGNYGYTF. In DNA, the CDR3 is TGTGCTAGTGCCCTCGGAGGAAACTATGGCTACACCTTC.